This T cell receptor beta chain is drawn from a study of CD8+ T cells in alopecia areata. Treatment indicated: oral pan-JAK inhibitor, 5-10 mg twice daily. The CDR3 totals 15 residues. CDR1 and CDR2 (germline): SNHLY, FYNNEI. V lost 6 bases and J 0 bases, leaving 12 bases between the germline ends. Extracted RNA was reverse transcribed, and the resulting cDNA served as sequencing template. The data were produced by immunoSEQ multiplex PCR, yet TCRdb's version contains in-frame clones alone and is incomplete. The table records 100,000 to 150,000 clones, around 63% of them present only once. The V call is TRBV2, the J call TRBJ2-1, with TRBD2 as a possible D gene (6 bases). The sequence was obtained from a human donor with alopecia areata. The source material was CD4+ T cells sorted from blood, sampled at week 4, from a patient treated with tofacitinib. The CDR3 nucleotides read TGTGCCAGCAGGGGGGGAGTGGACTCCTACAATGAGCAGTTCTTC. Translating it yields CASRGGVDSYNEQFF.